Shown below are 25 T cell receptor beta chains from a single sample sequenced in a study of neurological immune-mediated disorders. TCRdb passed the 5' RACE reads through MiXCR, listing each CDR3 protein once. The data hold about 120,000 distinct CDR3 sequences, with roughly 3.2% observed a single time. Sequenced: PBMCs. All receptors derive from a woman aged 25-40 years with multiple sclerosis.

In its sample, this clonotype was seen many times. The genes are TRBV7-8 and TRBJ1-1; perhaps TRBD1 as D (5 bases). The germline V gene encodes CDR1 SGHVS and CDR2 FQNEAQ. There are 13 residues in the CDR3. The V gene lost 8 bases and the J gene lost 0 bases, with 10 bases spanning the gap. The CDR3 sequence is CASSDSMNTEAFF. The CDR3 nucleotides are TGTGCCAGCTCAGACAGCATGAACACTGAAGCTTTCTTT.

This clonotype has a count of ten or more. The chain has TRBV20-1 and TRBJ1-2; 8 nucleotides match TRBD1. CDR1 is DFQATT, CDR2 SNEGSKA, per germline (reference sequence). The CDR3 has 15 residues. After removal of 7 bases from V and 1 base from J, the junction contained 11 bases not matched to a gene. The CDR3 here is CSVSPGQAVNYGYTF. CDR3 sequence (DNA): TGCAGTGTCTCCCCGGGACAGGCAGTTAACTATGGCTACACCTTC.

This CDR3 is CSARGTAPTIQYF. The DNA of the CDR3 is TGCAGTGCTAGAGGGACAGCCCCAACGATTCAGTACTTC. This chain connects TRBV20-1 to TRBJ2-4; TRBD1 might be the D (6 bases). The CDR3 is 13 residues long. CDR1 and CDR2 from the germline V gene are DFQATT and SNEGSKA (reference sequence). Trimming removed 1 base at V and 10 bases at J, with 14 bases between.

Ten or more counts support this clonotype. The rearrangement uses TRBV20-1 and TRBJ2-6; perhaps TRBD1 as D (8 bases). Germline CDR1 reads DFQATT; CDR2 reads SNEGSKA (reference sequence). The V gene lost 5 bases and the J gene lost 4 bases, with 21 bases spanning the gap. CDR3 size: 17 residues. CDR3 region: CSAQRHRGGLGANVLTF. CDR3 DNA: TGCAGTGCTCAACGACACAGGGGGGGACTCGGGGCCAACGTCCTGACTTTC.

This clonotype appeared many times. This chain connects TRBV7-9 to TRBJ2-3, with TRBD1 matching over 8 bases. The CDR3 has 14 amino acids. V shed 5 bases and J 3 bases; nucleotides not matched to a gene: 4. Germline V gene data show CDR1 as SEHNR and CDR2 as FQNEAQ (reference sequence). CDR3 in DNA: TGTGCCAGCAGCCCTCGGACAGGGACAGATACGCAGTATTTT. The encoded protein is CASSPRTGTDTQYF.

This clonotype showed up many times. The chain recombines TRBV6-6 with TRBJ2-5; no definite D call. Germline V CDR1 and CDR2: MNHNY, SVGAGI (reference sequence). Trimming left V 3 bases short and J 1 base short, with 6 bases between. The CDR3 extends over 13 amino acids. The CDR3 bases are TGTGCCAGCAGTTATTCCTTCCAAGAGACCCAGTACTTC. This encodes CASSYSFQETQYF.

This clonotype has at least ten counts. The V and J genes are TRBV12-3 or TRBV12-4 and TRBJ1-5, with D possibly TRBD1 on 5 matching bases. Trimming removed 7 bases at V and 2 bases at J, with 15 bases between. The CDR3 has 15 residues. Here the CDR3 reads CASNSGVGGNQPQHF. The DNA for the CDR3 is TGTGCCAGCAATTCGGGGGTTGGGGGCAATCAGCCCCAGCATTTT.

This clonotype was observed at least ten times. This chain joins TRBV20-1 and TRBJ2-7; 7 positions agree with TRBD1. Unmatched junction bases numbered 9, after V lost 3 bases and J lost 4 bases. The CDR3 sequence is 14 residues long. Germline V CDR1 and CDR2: DFQATT, SNEGSKA (reference sequence). CDR3 nucleotide sequence: TGCAGTGCTAGGCCCGGGACAGAGCGTTACGAGCAGTACTTC. Protein: CSARPGTERYEQYF.

This clonotype was picked up many times. The chain is built from TRBV5-1 and TRBJ2-3; tentatively, D is TRBD1 (8 bases). Germline-derived CDR1 and CDR2 are SGHRS and YFSETQ. Trimming took 7 bases from V and 3 from J, leaving 15 bases between them. The CDR3 totals 14 residues. This CDR3 is CASGEQGGTDTQYF. CDR3 nucleotide sequence: TGCGCCAGCGGGGAACAGGGGGGGACAGATACGCAGTATTTT.

This clonotype was picked up many times. This chain uses TRBV5-1 with TRBJ2-2; no clear D gene. V was pared by 4 bases and J by 7 bases, with 8 bases between. Germline V gene data show CDR1 as SGHRS and CDR2 as YFSETQ. The CDR3 spans 12 residues. CDR3 nucleotides: TGCGCCAGCAGCCTTGAGATCGGGGAGCTGTTTTTT. Protein product: CASSLEIGELFF.

This clonotype was recorded at least ten times. For the CDR3, the DNA is TGCAGCGTTGACCTGGGGACTAGCGGACAATGGGAGACCCAGTACTTC. This codes for CSVDLGTSGQWETQYF. V is TRBV29-1 and J is TRBJ2-5; 11 bases match TRBD2. CDR1 is SQVTM, CDR2 ANQGSEA, per germline. V gave up 3 bases and J gave up 5 bases; unmatched junction bases: 11. This CDR3 is 16 amino acids long.

There are many counts of this clonotype. CDR3 sequence (DNA): TGTGCCAGCAGACCCACAGGGGGCCTTAACTATGGCTACACCTTC. Protein product: CASRPTGGLNYGYTF. The gene calls are TRBV6-5 and TRBJ1-2; 9 bases line up with TRBD1. Germline V gene data show CDR1 as MNHEY and CDR2 as SVGAGI. There are 15 residues in the CDR3. Trimming took 6 bases from V and 1 from J; bases not matched to a gene: 6.

This clonotype was counted at least ten times. CDR3: CASSYSATGMNTEAFF. In DNA, the CDR3 is TGTGCCAGCAGTTACTCCGCGACAGGGATGAACACTGAAGCTTTCTTT. The chain employs TRBV6-5 and TRBJ1-1, with 7 nucleotides matching TRBD1. The CDR3 has 16 residues. Germline lookup yields CDR1 MNHEY and CDR2 SVGAGI. The V gene end was trimmed by 0 bases and the J gene end by 0 bases; junction bases not matched to a gene: 4.

This clonotype has at least ten counts. The V call is TRBV12-3 or TRBV12-4, the J call TRBJ2-3; 7 bases map to TRBD2. With V trimmed by 5 bases and J by 14 bases, 7 bases remained unmatched. The CDR3 has 11 amino acids. The CDR3 loop reads CASSAGGSMYF. In DNA form, the CDR3 reads TGTGCCAGCAGTGCTGGCGGGAGTATGTATTTT.

This clonotype was observed many times. The CDR3 sequence is CASSPRGGDIETQYF. The CDR3 region has the DNA TGTGCCAGCAGTCCCCGGGGGGGGGATATCGAGACCCAGTACTTC. J is TRBJ2-5 and V is TRBV5-5; 8 positions agree with TRBD2. V was pared by 5 bases and J by 5 bases, with 11 bases of the junction left unmatched. Germline CDR1 SGHKS, CDR2 YYEKEE (reference sequence). The CDR3 sequence is 15 residues long.

This clonotype was seen many times. The chain links TRBV18 to TRBJ1-1; D gene unclear. Germline V lookup: CDR1 KGHSH, CDR2 LQKENI. There are 15 residues in the CDR3. Trimming left V 1 base short and J 1 base short, with 10 bases between. CDR3 in DNA: TGTGCCAGCTCACCACTGCTGACGGCGAACACTGAAGCTTTCTTT. It yields the protein CASSPLLTANTEAFF.

This clonotype was seen ten or more times. The rearrangement joins TRBV5-1 to TRBJ2-1; 7 nucleotides align to TRBD2. V lost 8 bases, J lost 5 bases, and 10 bases stayed unmatched. The CDR3 has 14 residues. The V gene's germline CDR1 is SGHRS and CDR2 YFSETQ. CDR3 amino acids: CASKPGLTHNEQFF. The CDR3 DNA is TGCGCCAGTAAACCGGGACTAACTCACAATGAGCAGTTCTTC.

This clonotype occurred many times. The gene calls are TRBV20-1 and TRBJ2-1; D call uncertain. The CDR3 covers 14 residues. Per germline, CDR1 DFQATT and CDR2 SNEGSKA (reference sequence). The germline V and J ends were trimmed by 3 bases and 5 bases, with 14 bases remaining between them. The DNA for the CDR3 is TGCAGTGCTAGGAGTTTTCGTGGGGACAATGAGCAGTTCTTC. Its translation: CSARSFRGDNEQFF.

The table lists this clonotype with many counts. This chain uses TRBV20-1 with TRBJ1-2, with D maybe TRBD1 (5 bases). CDR1 is DFQATT and CDR2 is SNEGSKA in the germline V gene (reference sequence). There are 16 residues in the CDR3. The V and J ends lost 3 bases and 4 bases respectively, with 21 bases between them. CDR3: CSASGPGQQPFYGYTF. CDR3 DNA sequence: TGCAGTGCTAGTGGGCCGGGGCAGCAACCCTTCTATGGCTACACCTTC.

This clonotype showed up many times. The chain recombines TRBV20-1 with TRBJ2-3; 10 bases line up with TRBD2. The length of the CDR3 is 13 residues. Germline V CDR1 and CDR2: DFQATT, SNEGSKA (reference sequence). The V and J ends lost 5 bases and 8 bases, in that order; junction bases with no gene match: 7. This chain's CDR3 is CSAGGRLAGTQYF. CDR3 DNA: TGCAGTGCTGGCGGGAGACTAGCGGGTACGCAGTATTTT.

This clonotype was recorded many times. The chain couples TRBV7-2 to TRBJ2-2, with TRBD2 matching over 9 bases. V gave up 5 bases and J gave up 5 bases; unmatched junction bases: 9. The length of the CDR3 is 16 residues. Germline V gene sequence: CDR1 SGHTA, CDR2 FQGNSA. CDR3 region: CASSRLVAGETGELFF. The CDR3 bases are TGTGCCAGCAGCCGACTGGTAGCGGGAGAGACCGGGGAGCTGTTTTTT.

This clonotype was seen ten or more times. The chain employs TRBV12-3 or TRBV12-4 and TRBJ1-2, with a weak D call TRBD1 (6 bases). This CDR3 has 14 amino acids. Trimming took 1 base from V and 4 from J, leaving 10 bases between them. CDR3 sequence reads: CASSLGGGGYGYTF. The CDR3 DNA reads TGTGCCAGCAGTTTAGGTGGGGGCGGCTATGGCTACACCTTC.

Ten or more counts support this clonotype. The chain links TRBV6-2 or TRBV6-3 to TRBJ2-7, with D perhaps matching TRBD2 (6 bases). The length of the CDR3 is 14 residues. V lost 2 bases and J 1 base, leaving 9 bases between the germline ends. Germline lookup yields CDR1 MNHEY and CDR2 SVGEGT. Written as DNA, the CDR3 is TGTGCCAGCAGTTACGGGACTTGGTCCTACGAGCAGTACTTC. This gives the protein CASSYGTWSYEQYF.

This clonotype was detected ten times or more. The genes are TRBV12-3 or TRBV12-4 and TRBJ1-1, with TRBD1 as a possible D gene (6 bases). The CDR3 consists of 14 residues. Trimming cost V 6 bases and J 3 bases, with 14 bases left between them. The CDR3 DNA reads TGTGCCAGCAGCTGGGGGGCCGATTACACTGAAGCTTTCTTT. Protein sequence: CASSWGADYTEAFF.

This clonotype was counted ten times or more. This chain links TRBV4-2 with TRBJ2-1; D gene unclear. Germline lookup yields CDR1 LGHNA and CDR2 YNFKEQ. This CDR3 region has 15 residues. V lost 0 bases, J lost 4 bases, and 10 bases lay in between. Here the CDR3 DNA reads TGTGCCAGCAGCCAAGAAAGGCGGTTGTACAATGAGCAGTTCTTC. Translated: CASSQERRLYNEQFF.